Presented here are 31 T cell receptor beta chains from one specimen sequenced in a study of T cell responses to AZD1222 COVID-19 vaccine. Repertoires were generated with immunoSEQ multiplex PCR, while TCRdb's copy carries only in-frame clones and drops some. The repertoire consists of more than 95,000 clones, with about nine tenths occurring once and the leading ten covering less than 4.5%. The sequencing here drew on peripheral blood, taken on day 0 of MenACWY control vaccination. These receptors were collected from an adult in good health.

The chain recombines TRBV29-1 with TRBJ2-1, with a possible D match to TRBD1 (6 bases). The CDR3 sequence is 13 residues long. The V gene's germline CDR1 is SQVTM and CDR2 ANQGSEA. Trimming took 7 bases from V and 7 from J, leaving 17 bases between them. CDR3 amino acids: CSAGQNLGNEQFF. The CDR3 DNA sequence: TGCAGCGCTGGACAGAACCTGGGGAATGAGCAGTTCTTC.

This sequence joins TRBV6-5 and TRBJ2-1, with TRBD1 matching 11 bases. Losses at the gene ends were 5 bases for V and 4 bases for J; bases not matched to a gene: 4. Germline CDR1 reads MNHEY; CDR2 reads SVGAGI. The CDR3 has 15 residues. The CDR3 sequence: CASSPDRGQYNEQFF. The CDR3 bases are TGTGCCAGCAGTCCGGACAGGGGGCAGTACAATGAGCAGTTCTTC.

The V and J genes are TRBV7-3 and TRBJ2-2, with no clear D. Trimming left V 4 bases short and J 6 bases short, with 9 bases between. CDR1 and CDR2 (germline): SGHTA, FQGTGA. This CDR3 is 13 amino acids long. CDR3 amino acids: CASSSALAGELFF. The CDR3 DNA reads as TGTGCCAGCAGCTCAGCCCTCGCCGGGGAGCTGTTTTTT. Full variable domain (rest looked up from reference TRBV7-3 and TRBJ2-2): GAGVSQTPSNKVTEKGKYVELRCDPISGHTALYWYRQSLGQGPEFLIYFQGTGAADDSGLPNDRFFAVRPEGSVSTLKIQRTERGDSAVYLCASSSALAGELFFGEGSRLTVL.

This chain joins TRBV6-5 and TRBJ1-4; TRBD1 aligns across 9 bases. This CDR3 is built from 15 residues. CDR1 MNHEY and CDR2 SVGAGI come from the germline V gene. Losses at the gene ends were 5 bases for V and 2 bases for J; bases not matched to a gene: 3. The DNA for the CDR3 is TGTGCCAGCAGTAAACAGGGGGCGACTAATGAAAAACTGTTTTTT. Translating it yields CASSKQGATNEKLFF.

This sequence joins TRBV27 and TRBJ1-5; D is uncertain. CDR3 length equals 13 residues. In germline, CDR1 is MNHEY, CDR2 SMNVEV (reference sequence). V was shortened by 4 bases and J by 5 bases, with 9 bases between the two germline ends. CDR3 loop: CASSYGEDQPQHF. DNA of the CDR3: TGTGCCAGCAGTTACGGGGAGGATCAGCCCCAGCATTTT.

This rearrangement joins TRBV18 to TRBJ2-3; 9 bases are shared with TRBD2. The CDR3 covers 16 residues. Germline CDR1 KGHSH, CDR2 LQKENI. The trim removed 1 base at V and 2 bases at J, leaving 4 bases unmatched. The CDR3 reads CASSPLAGDLTDTQYF. DNA for the CDR3: TGTGCCAGCTCACCACTAGCGGGGGACCTCACAGATACGCAGTATTTT. The full variable domain, rest sourced from reference TRBV18 and TRBJ2-3, is NAGVMQNPRHLVRRRGQEARLRCSPMKGHSHVYWYRQLPEEGLKFMVYLQKENIIDESGMPKERFSAEFPKEGPSILRIQQVVRGDSAAYFCASSPLAGDLTDTQYFGPGTRLTVL.

This clone was seen only once. V is TRBV18 and J is TRBJ2-1; no firm D call. V was cut by 3 bases and J by 7 bases, with 7 bases left in between. The CDR3 consists of 12 residues. The V gene's germline CDR1 is KGHSH and CDR2 LQKENI. In DNA, the CDR3 is TGTGCCAGCTCACCGACGTTTAATGAGCAGTTCTTC. Protein product: CASSPTFNEQFF.

A few counts support this clone. J is TRBJ1-1 and V is TRBV7-9; unclear D gene. The ends were cut back, 0 bases at V and 0 bases at J, with 2 bases in the middle. Per the germline V gene, CDR1 is SEHNR and CDR2 is FQNEAQ (reference sequence). This CDR3 comprises 13 residues. The CDR3, as DNA: TGTGCCAGCAGCTTAGCAATGAACACTGAAGCTTTCTTT. Translation gives CASSLAMNTEAFF. Supplemented by reference TRBV7-9 and TRBJ1-1, the full variable domain reads DTGVSQNPRHKITKRGQNVTFRCDPISEHNRLYWYRQTLGQGPEFLTYFQNEAQLEKSRLLSDRFSAERPKGSFSTLEIQRTEQGDSAMYLCASSLAMNTEAFFGQGTRLTVV.

This clone was detected once. The CDR3 protein is CASSQDGGSGGTEAFF. The CDR3 coding sequence is TGTGCCAGCAGCCAAGATGGGGGGAGCGGGGGCACTGAAGCTTTCTTT. The J gene is TRBJ1-1, the V gene TRBV4-2, with a tentative D call TRBD1 (5 bases). The V end lost 0 bases, the J end lost 4 bases, and 15 bases lay between the germline ends. The CDR3 spans 16 residues. The germline V gene encodes CDR1 LGHNA and CDR2 YNFKEQ.

V gene TRBV6-2 or TRBV6-3 combines with J gene TRBJ2-1, with a possible D match to TRBD2 (5 bases). Germline values: CDR1 MNHEY, CDR2 SVGEGT. Trimming pared 4 bases from V and 7 bases from J, leaving 11 bases between. This CDR3 is built from 13 residues. CDR3 bases: TGTGCCAGCAGTTCCTCTCGGGGTAATGAGCAGTTCTTC. Translated: CASSSSRGNEQFF.

The chain carries TRBV12-5 and TRBJ2-1, with D possibly matching TRBD2 (6 bases). V was trimmed by 5 bases and J by 3 bases, leaving 11 bases between them. CDR1 LGHNT and CDR2 FRNRAP come from the germline V gene. This CDR3 comprises 14 residues. For the CDR3, the DNA is TGTGCTAGTGGTACCGGGACTCACTACAATGAGCAGTTCTTC. Its protein is CASGTGTHYNEQFF.

V usage is TRBV24-1 and J usage is TRBJ1-2; D is unclear. From germline, CDR1 is KGHDR and CDR2 SFDVKD. The CDR3 has 13 residues. V lost 3 bases and J 0 bases, leaving 4 bases between the germline ends. CDR3 bases: TGTGCCACCAGTGATGCCCCTAACTATGGCTACACCTTC. It encodes CATSDAPNYGYTF.

CDR3 in DNA: TGTGCCACCAGTGATTCCCGAGTCTATCAGCCCCAGCATTTT. Amino acid sequence: CATSDSRVYQPQHF. This sequence joins TRBV24-1 and TRBJ1-5; the D is unclear. Trimming removed 2 bases from V and 5 bases from J, with 9 bases in between. The length of the CDR3 is 14 residues. Germline V lookup: CDR1 KGHDR, CDR2 SFDVKD.

This chain links TRBV6-5 with TRBJ1-5; D possibly corresponds to TRBD1 (6 bases). The CDR3 spans 14 residues. Trimming pared 5 bases from V and 5 bases from J, leaving 13 bases between. Germline CDR1 MNHEY, CDR2 SVGAGI. The CDR3 bases are TGTGCCAGCAGTCCCCGGGGGCTGCATCAGCCCCAGCATTTT. Protein product: CASSPRGLHQPQHF.

This chain joins TRBV6-6 and TRBJ1-1; D perhaps matches TRBD1 (5 bases). The CDR3 consists of 12 residues. Looked up from germline, CDR1 is MNHNY and CDR2 is SVGAGI (reference sequence). Trimming removed 5 bases from V and 6 bases from J, with 10 bases in between. The CDR3 here is CASSRSGAEAFF. The CDR3 nucleotides read TGTGCCAGCAGTCGCTCGGGGGCTGAAGCTTTCTTT.

The chain joins TRBV6-5 to TRBJ1-5; TRBD1 matches 7 bases. The V segment lost 0 bases and the J segment 5 bases; nucleotides outside the gene matches: 4. This CDR3 contains 15 residues. Looked up from germline, CDR1 is MNHEY and CDR2 is SVGAGI. CDR3 in amino acids: CASSYSRTGDQPQHF. The CDR3 bases are TGTGCCAGCAGTTACTCGAGGACAGGCGATCAGCCCCAGCATTTT.

This sequence joins TRBV5-4 and TRBJ2-5, with D possibly being TRBD1 (6 bases). This CDR3 region has 15 residues. The ends were cut back, 0 bases at V and 5 bases at J, with 14 bases in the middle. Germline V gene sequence: CDR1 SGHNT, CDR2 YYREEE (reference sequence). The CDR3 is CASSLAGTPLETQYF. Here the CDR3 DNA reads TGTGCCAGCAGCTTGGCGGGGACACCTCTGGAGACCCAGTACTTC.

V and J are TRBV3-1 (or the pseudogene TRBV3-2) and TRBJ2-7; D is unclear. CDR1 and CDR2 (germline): LGHDT, YNNKEL (reference sequence). CDR3 length: 12 residues. The germline V and J ends were trimmed by 3 bases and 5 bases, with 8 bases remaining between them. CDR3 residues: CASSQRRHEQYF. Written as DNA, the CDR3 is TGTGCCAGCAGCCAGAGGCGGCACGAGCAGTACTTC.

The chain joins TRBV4-2 to TRBJ1-1; TRBD1 is a possible D gene (6 bases). This CDR3 region has 14 residues. The V end was cut by 1 base, the J end by 5 bases, with 11 bases between. From germline, CDR1 is LGHNA and CDR2 YNFKEQ. The CDR3 bases are TGTGCCAGCAGCCAAGGGTCTAGGGGGACTGAAGCTTTCTTT. Its protein is CASSQGSRGTEAFF.

The rearrangement uses TRBV28 and TRBJ1-2, with a weak D call TRBD1 (6 bases). Germline CDR1 and CDR2: MDHEN and SYDVKM. This CDR3 contains 15 residues. V lost 6 bases and J lost 6, with 20 bases in between. The CDR3 DNA follows: TGTGCCAGCAGCTTCGCCGGGGGCGATTTGAATGGCTACACCTTC. This encodes CASSFAGGDLNGYTF.

In its sample, this clone was seen once. J is TRBJ1-2 and V is TRBV28; 7 bases are a match to TRBD1. V was pared by 4 bases and J by 5 bases, with 4 bases of the junction left unmatched. Germline-derived CDR1 and CDR2 are MDHEN and SYDVKM. There are 13 residues in the CDR3. CDR3 in amino acids: CASSSGQVYGYTF. The CDR3 nucleotides read TGTGCCAGCAGTTCCGGACAGGTTTATGGCTACACCTTC.

The V gene is TRBV7-9, the J gene TRBJ1-1; D not resolved. This CDR3 contains 15 residues. Trimming took off 6 bases at V and 0 bases at J, with 14 bases between the two ends. Germline V gene sequence: CDR1 SEHNR, CDR2 FQNEAQ (reference sequence). The CDR3 protein is CASRHKGNMNTEAFF. In nucleotides, the CDR3 is TGTGCCAGCAGACATAAGGGTAACATGAACACTGAAGCTTTCTTT.

V and J are TRBV5-1 and TRBJ1-2; D is unclear. Trimming took 4 bases from V and 4 from J, leaving 11 bases between them. The CDR3 length is 13 residues. CDR1 is SGHRS, CDR2 YFSETQ, per germline. The DNA for the CDR3 is TGCGCCAGCAGCCCCGGGGATGGCTATGGCTACACCTTC. Its protein is CASSPGDGYGYTF. Looking up the rest from reference TRBV5-1 and TRBJ1-2 gives the full variable domain: KAGVTQTPRYLIKTRGQQVTLSCSPISGHRSVSWYQQTPGQGLQFLFEYFSETQRNKGNFPGRFSGRQFSNSRSEMNVSTLELGDSALYLCASSPGDGYGYTFGSGTRLTVV.

This rearrangement joins TRBV7-2 to TRBJ2-3; 8 positions agree with TRBD2. CDR1 and CDR2 from the germline V gene are SGHTA and FQGNSA. There are 17 residues in the CDR3. J was trimmed by 0 bases and V by 5 bases; bases with no gene match: 10. The chain's CDR3 is CASSPGLAGSSTDTQYF. CDR3 in DNA: TGTGCCAGCAGCCCCGGTCTAGCGGGCTCTAGCACAGATACGCAGTATTTT.

The chain has TRBV9 and TRBJ2-1; 8 bases are shared with TRBD2. The CDR3 runs 14 residues. Unmatched junction bases numbered 6, after V lost 4 bases and J lost 6 bases. Looked up from germline, CDR1 is SGDLS and CDR2 is YYNGEE. The CDR3 DNA reads as TGTGCCAGCAGCTTTCAAGCGGGAGTCAATGAGCAGTTCTTC. Encoded protein: CASSFQAGVNEQFF.

This clone has only a few counts. The CDR3, as DNA: TGCAGCGTTGAAGGGGCAGCCAATGAGCAGTTCTTC. Encoded protein: CSVEGAANEQFF. The chain recombines TRBV29-1 with TRBJ2-1, with D uncertain. Deletions cut 1 base from V and 6 bases from J, with 7 bases between. In germline, CDR1 is SQVTM, CDR2 ANQGSEA. This CDR3 contains 12 residues.

The J gene is TRBJ2-7, the V gene TRBV4-1; a weak D match, TRBD1 (5 bases). With 4 bases removed from V and 0 bases from J, the gap between germline ends came to 13 bases. CDR3 length: 15 residues. Germline V gives CDR1 MGHRA, CDR2 YSYEKL. CDR3 protein: CASSPHSDSSYEQYF. In DNA, the CDR3 is TGCGCCAGCAGCCCACACAGCGACAGCTCCTACGAGCAGTACTTC.

This chain connects TRBV24-1 to TRBJ2-3; D possibly corresponds to TRBD2 (5 bases). The germline V and J ends were trimmed by 3 bases and 2 bases, with 11 bases remaining between them. The CDR3 length is 15 residues. CDR1 is KGHDR and CDR2 is SFDVKD in the germline V gene. The CDR3 DNA follows: TGTGCCACCAGTGATCCGAGGACTGTCACAGATACGCAGTATTTT. This codes for CATSDPRTVTDTQYF.

The chain is built from TRBV11-1 and TRBJ2-2, with TRBD2 identical over 8 bases. The CDR3 spans 13 residues. The germline V gene encodes CDR1 SGHAT and CDR2 FQDESV (reference sequence). Trimming at V came to 8 bases and at J to 5 bases, leaving 4 bases not matched to a gene. This chain's CDR3 is CASGTSTTGELFF. The DNA for the CDR3 is TGTGCCAGCGGGACTAGTACGACCGGGGAGCTGTTTTTT.

The rearrangement links TRBV9 to TRBJ2-7; D may be TRBD1 (5 bases). Trimming removed 3 bases at V and 3 bases at J, with 16 bases between. The germline V gene encodes CDR1 SGDLS and CDR2 YYNGEE. The CDR3 sequence is 15 residues long. The DNA for the CDR3 is TGTGCCAGCAGCGCAGAAGGGGAAGGCTACTACGAGCAGTACTTC. Its translation is CASSAEGEGYYEQYF.

The chain uses TRBV7-6 and TRBJ1-1, with D possibly matching TRBD1 (5 bases). CDR1 and CDR2 from the germline V gene are SGHVS and FNYEAQ. V was pared by 5 bases and J by 0 bases, with 16 bases between. The CDR3 contains 16 residues. In DNA, the CDR3 is TGTGCCAGCAGCCCTTATTGGGGGAAAATGAACACTGAAGCTTTCTTT. The encoded protein is CASSPYWGKMNTEAFF. The complete variable domain, with remaining parts taken from reference TRBV7-6 and TRBJ1-1, reads GAGVSQSPRYKVTKRGQDVALRCDPISGHVSLYWYRQALGQGPEFLTYFNYEAQQDKSGLPNDRFSAERPEGSISTLTIQRTEQRDSAMYRCASSPYWGKMNTEAFFGQGTRLTVV.